This T cell receptor beta chain was profiled in a study of T cells in Graves' hyperthyroidism and ophthalmopathy. Study-wide results and limits: Most expanded thyroid clonotypes above 0.001 also appeared in blood.

This clonotype was seen only a few times. What it binds is not known. Clinical Activity Scores of at least 3, NOSPECS grades of at least 4 and durations under 3 months characterized ophthalmopathy patients. Template material for amplifying TCR beta CDR3 regions consisted of RNA transcripts. The TCR CDR3 was amplified in a first-round RT-PCR using the HTBI primer set. MiXCR was run by TCRdb on the multiplex PCR reads, yielding one entry per CDR3 protein. The sample consists of about 400,000 distinct CDR3 sequences, nearly 15% of them appearing once. This receptor was obtained from a woman in her fifties or sixties with Graves' ophthalmopathy. Material: blood.

CDR3 loop: CSARPGLWDLEQYF. DNA for the CDR3: TGCAGTGCTAGGCCGGGATTGTGGGACCTCGAGCAGTACTTC. This chain connects TRBV20-1 to TRBJ2-7; TRBD1 or TRBD2 may be the D gene (5 bases each). Trimming cost V 3 bases and J 6 bases, with 18 bases left between them. This CDR3 region has 14 residues. From germline, CDR1 is DFQATT and CDR2 SNEGSKA (reference sequence).